Here is one TCR beta chain with its context. The antigen is not known. The sample originates from a study of blood T cells in healthy people across ages. A second PCR of roughly 7 to 11 cycles used a sample-barcoded 5' primer and a J-beta primer mix. Via MiXCR, TCRdb re-called the 5' RACE reads, giving one row per CDR3 protein. Here the sample spans about 510,000 distinct CDR3 sequences, approximately 26% being singletons. V was clipped by 2 bases and J by 9 bases; unmatched bases: 18. CDR3 length: 17 amino acids. CDR1 and CDR2 (germline): LGHDT, YNNKEL (reference sequence). PBMCs, at least 6 million per sample, were isolated. General study results and limits: Naive T cell percentage showed a strong correlation with the diversity of TCR beta. The recorded TCR beta diversity per million T cells decreased in a roughly linear manner with age.

The same specimen was also included in a second study, on T cells of mothers and their children.

J is TRBJ1-1 and V is TRBV3-1; 7 bases match TRBD1. The TCR sequence derives from a boy under 10 years old in good health. The sequencing sample was made of blood. DNA for the CDR3: TGTGCCAGCAGCCAACCGAGGGGGCGTGGCAGGGGGATACAAGCTTTCTTT. Translating it yields CASSQPRGRGRGIQAFF.